This T cell receptor (beta chain) was captured by sequencing in a study of CD8+ T cells in alopecia areata. As for the study in general: Treated patients' severity was scored by percentage of affected scalp area.

General study findings and limits: Scalp and blood samples kept many expanded lesional clones throughout tofacitinib.

Regarding treatment: oral pan-JAK inhibitor, 5-10 mg twice daily. Collected material from alopecia areata patients comprised lesional scalp punch biopsies and peripheral blood. V shed 1 base and J shed 6 bases, with 4 bases lying between them. CDR1 and CDR2 (germline): SEHNR, FQNEAQ (reference sequence). The length of the CDR3 is 13 residues. It was cDNA, reverse transcribed from extracted RNA, that served as the sequencing template. Sequencing was performed with immunoSEQ multiplex PCR; in TCRdb, only in-frame clones are kept and a portion is missing. Counted here are about 210,000 clones, 55% to 70% occurring once; the ten biggest clones make up about 4.2%. Note on this clone: The antigen remains unidentified.

This sequence was found in a human donor with alopecia areata. V is TRBV7-9 and J is TRBJ1-6; D is ambiguous. The sample in question was CD4+ T cells sorted from blood, obtained at week 4, from a patient treated with tofacitinib. The CDR3 protein is CASSLESNSPLHF. The CDR3 DNA is TGTGCCAGCAGCTTAGAGTCTAATTCACCCCTCCACTTT.